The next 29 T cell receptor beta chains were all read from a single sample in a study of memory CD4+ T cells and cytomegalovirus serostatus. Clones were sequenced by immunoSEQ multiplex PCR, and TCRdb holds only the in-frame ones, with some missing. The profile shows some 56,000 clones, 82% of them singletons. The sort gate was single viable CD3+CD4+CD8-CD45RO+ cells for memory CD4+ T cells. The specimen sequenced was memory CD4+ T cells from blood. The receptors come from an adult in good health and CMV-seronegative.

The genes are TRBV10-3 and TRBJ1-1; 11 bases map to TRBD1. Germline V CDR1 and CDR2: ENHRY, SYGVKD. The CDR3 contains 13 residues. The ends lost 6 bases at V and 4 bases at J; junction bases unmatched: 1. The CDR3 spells CAISGTGGTEAFF. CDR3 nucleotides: TGTGCCATCAGCGGGACAGGGGGCACTGAAGCTTTCTTT.

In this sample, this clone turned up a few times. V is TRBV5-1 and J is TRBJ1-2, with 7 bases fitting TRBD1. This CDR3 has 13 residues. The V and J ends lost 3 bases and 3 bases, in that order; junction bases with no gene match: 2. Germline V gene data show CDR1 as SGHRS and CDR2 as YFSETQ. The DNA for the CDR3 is TGCGCCAGCAGCTCCGGGACAGACTATGGCTACACCTTC. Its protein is CASSSGTDYGYTF.

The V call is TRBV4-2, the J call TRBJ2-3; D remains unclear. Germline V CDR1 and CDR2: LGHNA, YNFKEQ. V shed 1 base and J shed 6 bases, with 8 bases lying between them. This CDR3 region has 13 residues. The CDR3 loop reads CASSQGTGDTQYF. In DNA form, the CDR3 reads TGTGCCAGCAGCCAAGGGACCGGTGATACGCAGTATTTT.

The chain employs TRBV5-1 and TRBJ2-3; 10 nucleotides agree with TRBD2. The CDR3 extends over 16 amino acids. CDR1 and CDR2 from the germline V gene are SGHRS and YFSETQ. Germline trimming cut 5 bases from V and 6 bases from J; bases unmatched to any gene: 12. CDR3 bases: TGCGCCAGCAGACCTCCCGGGAGCGGGGGGGAGGATACGCAGTATTTT. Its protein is CASRPPGSGGEDTQYF.

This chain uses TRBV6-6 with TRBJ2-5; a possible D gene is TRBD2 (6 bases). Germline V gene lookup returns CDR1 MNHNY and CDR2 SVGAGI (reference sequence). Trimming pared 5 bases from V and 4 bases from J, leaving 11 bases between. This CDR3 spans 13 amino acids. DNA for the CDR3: TGTGCCAGCAGTCGACGGGAGCTAGAGACCCAGTACTTC. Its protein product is CASSRRELETQYF.

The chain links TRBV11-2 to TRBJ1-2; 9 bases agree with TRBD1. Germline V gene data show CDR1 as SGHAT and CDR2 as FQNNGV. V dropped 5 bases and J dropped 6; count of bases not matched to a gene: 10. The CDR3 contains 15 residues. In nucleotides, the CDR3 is TGTGCCAGCAGCGCCAGGACAGGGGCCCTAGATGGCTACACCTTC. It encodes CASSARTGALDGYTF.

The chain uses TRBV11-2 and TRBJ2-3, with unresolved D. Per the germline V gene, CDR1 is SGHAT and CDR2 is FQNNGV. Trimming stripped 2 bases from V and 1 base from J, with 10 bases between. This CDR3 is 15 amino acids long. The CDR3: CASSLIRPGTDTQYF. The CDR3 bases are TGTGCCAGCAGCTTAATCCGACCCGGCACAGATACGCAGTATTTT.

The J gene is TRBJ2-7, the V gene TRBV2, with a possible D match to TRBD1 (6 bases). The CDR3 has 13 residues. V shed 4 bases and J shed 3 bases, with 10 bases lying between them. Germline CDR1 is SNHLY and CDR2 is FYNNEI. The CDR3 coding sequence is TGTGCCAGCAGTGGGACAGTCCGCTACGAGCAGTACTTC. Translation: CASSGTVRYEQYF. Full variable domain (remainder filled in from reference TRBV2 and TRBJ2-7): EPEVTQTPSHQVTQMGQEVILRCVPISNHLYFYWYRQILGQKVEFLVSFYNNEISEKSEIFDDQFSVERPDGSNFTLKIRSTKLEDSAMYFCASSGTVRYEQYFGPGTRLTVT.

CDR3 residues: CASSPAGTGIPEAFF. The CDR3 DNA follows: TGTGCCAGCAGTCCTGCCGGGACAGGGATTCCTGAAGCTTTCTTT. The J gene is TRBJ1-1, the V gene TRBV28; the match to TRBD1 covers 9 bases. The CDR3 is 15 amino acids. V trimming: 5 bases; J trimming: 6 bases; junction bases outside the gene matches: 10. The germline V gene encodes CDR1 MDHEN and CDR2 SYDVKM. Based on the CDR3 plus reference TRBV28 and TRBJ1-1, the full variable domain is DVKVTQSSRYLVKRTGEKVFLECVQDMDHENMFWYRQDPGLGLRLIYFSYDVKMKEKGDIPEGYSVSREKKERFSLILESASTNQTSMYLCASSPAGTGIPEAFFGQGTRLTVV.

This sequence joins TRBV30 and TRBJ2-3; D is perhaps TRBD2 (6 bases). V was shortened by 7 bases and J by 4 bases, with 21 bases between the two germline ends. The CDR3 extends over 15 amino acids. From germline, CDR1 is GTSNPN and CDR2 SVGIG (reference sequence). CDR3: CALASGTWTADTQYF. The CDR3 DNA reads TGTGCCTTAGCATCCGGGACTTGGACCGCAGATACGCAGTATTTT.

CDR3 sequence reads: CASSLLTGQDTQYF. The CDR3, as DNA: TGCGCCAGCAGCTTGCTGACAGGTCAGGATACGCAGTATTTT. The chain joins TRBV5-1 to TRBJ2-3, with D perhaps TRBD1 (6 bases). The CDR3 contains 14 residues. Deletions cut 1 base from V and 6 bases from J, with 12 bases between. Germline CDR1 reads SGHRS; CDR2 reads YFSETQ.

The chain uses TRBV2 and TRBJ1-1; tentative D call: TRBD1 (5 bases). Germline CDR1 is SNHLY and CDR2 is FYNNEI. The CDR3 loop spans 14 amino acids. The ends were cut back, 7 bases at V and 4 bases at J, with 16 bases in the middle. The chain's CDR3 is CASTFPSTATEAFF. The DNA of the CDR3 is TGTGCCAGCACTTTCCCCTCGACAGCCACTGAAGCTTTCTTT.

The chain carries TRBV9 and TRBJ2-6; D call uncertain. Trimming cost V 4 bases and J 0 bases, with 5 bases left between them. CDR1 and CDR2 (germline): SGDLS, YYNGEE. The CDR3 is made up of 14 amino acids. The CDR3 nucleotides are TGTGCCAGCAGCTCCTTCTCTGGGGCCAACGTCCTGACTTTC. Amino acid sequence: CASSSFSGANVLTF.

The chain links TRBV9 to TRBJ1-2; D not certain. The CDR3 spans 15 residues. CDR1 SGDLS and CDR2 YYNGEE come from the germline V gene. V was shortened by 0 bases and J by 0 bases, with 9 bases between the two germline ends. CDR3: CASSVGDIANYGYTF. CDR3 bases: TGTGCCAGCAGCGTAGGAGACATAGCTAACTATGGCTACACCTTC.

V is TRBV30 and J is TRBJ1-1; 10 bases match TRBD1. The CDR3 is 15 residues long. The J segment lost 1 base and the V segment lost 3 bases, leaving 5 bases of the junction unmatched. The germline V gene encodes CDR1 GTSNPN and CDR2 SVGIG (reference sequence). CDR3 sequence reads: CAWRRDRGSNTEAFF. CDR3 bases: TGTGCCTGGAGACGGGACAGGGGTTCGAACACTGAAGCTTTCTTT.

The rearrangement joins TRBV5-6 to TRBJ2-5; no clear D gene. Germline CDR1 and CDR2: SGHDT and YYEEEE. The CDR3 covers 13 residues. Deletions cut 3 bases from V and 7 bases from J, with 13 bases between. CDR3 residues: CASSYAGVLTQYF. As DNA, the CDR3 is TGTGCCAGCAGCTACGCAGGTGTTTTGACCCAGTACTTC. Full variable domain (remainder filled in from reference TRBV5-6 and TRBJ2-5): DAGVTQSPTHLIKTRGQQVTLRCSPKSGHDTVSWYQQALGQGPQFIFQYYEEEERQRGNFPDRFSGHQFPNYSSELNVNALLLGDSALYLCASSYAGVLTQYFGPGTRLLVL.

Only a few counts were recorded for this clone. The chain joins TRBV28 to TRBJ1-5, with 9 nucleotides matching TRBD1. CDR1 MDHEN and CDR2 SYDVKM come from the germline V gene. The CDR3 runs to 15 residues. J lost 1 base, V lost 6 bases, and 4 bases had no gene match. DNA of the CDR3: TGTGCCAGCAGCACCGGACAGGGGAGCAATCAGCCCCAGCATTTT. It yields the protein CASSTGQGSNQPQHF.

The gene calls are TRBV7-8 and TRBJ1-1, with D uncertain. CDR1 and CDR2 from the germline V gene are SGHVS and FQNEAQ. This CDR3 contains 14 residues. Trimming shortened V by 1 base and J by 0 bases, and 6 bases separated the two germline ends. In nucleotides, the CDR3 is TGTGCCAGCAGCTTAGAACTTGTGAACACTGAAGCTTTCTTT. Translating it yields CASSLELVNTEAFF. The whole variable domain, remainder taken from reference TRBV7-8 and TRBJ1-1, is GAGVSQSPRYKVAKRGQDVALRCDPISGHVSLFWYQQALGQGPEFLTYFQNEAQLDKSGLPSDRFFAERPEGSVSTLKIQRTQQEDSAVYLCASSLELVNTEAFFGQGTRLTVV.

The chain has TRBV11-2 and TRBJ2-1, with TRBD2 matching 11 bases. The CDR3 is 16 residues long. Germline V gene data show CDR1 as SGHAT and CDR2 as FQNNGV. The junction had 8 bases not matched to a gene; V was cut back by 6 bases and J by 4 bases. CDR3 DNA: TGTGCCAGCAGGGGAATTAGCGGGGGGGCATACAATGAGCAGTTCTTC. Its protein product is CASRGISGGAYNEQFF. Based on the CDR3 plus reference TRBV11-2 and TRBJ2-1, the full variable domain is EAGVAQSPRYKIIEKRQSVAFWCNPISGHATLYWYQQILGQGPKLLIQFQNNGVVDDSQLPKDRFSAERLKGVDSTLKIQPAKLEDSAVYLCASRGISGGAYNEQFFGPGTRLTVL.

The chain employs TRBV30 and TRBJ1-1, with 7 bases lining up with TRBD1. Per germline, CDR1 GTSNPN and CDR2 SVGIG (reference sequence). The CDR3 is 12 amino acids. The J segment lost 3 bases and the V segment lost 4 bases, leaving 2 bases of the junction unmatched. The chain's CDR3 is CAWTGQYTEAFF. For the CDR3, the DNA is TGTGCCTGGACGGGACAGTACACTGAAGCTTTCTTT. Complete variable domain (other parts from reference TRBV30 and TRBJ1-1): SQTIHQWPATLVQPVGSPLSLECTVEGTSNPNLYWYRQAAGRGLQLLFYSVGIGQISSEVPQNLSASRPQDRQFILSSKKLLLSDSGFYLCAWTGQYTEAFFGQGTRLTVV.

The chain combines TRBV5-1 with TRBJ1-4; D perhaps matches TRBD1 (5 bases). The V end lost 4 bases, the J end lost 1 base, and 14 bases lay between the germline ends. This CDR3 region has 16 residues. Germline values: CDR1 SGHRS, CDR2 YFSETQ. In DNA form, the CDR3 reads TGCGCCAGCAGCGCATCTAGGGGTGTAACTAATGAAAAACTGTTTTTT. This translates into CASSASRGVTNEKLFF.

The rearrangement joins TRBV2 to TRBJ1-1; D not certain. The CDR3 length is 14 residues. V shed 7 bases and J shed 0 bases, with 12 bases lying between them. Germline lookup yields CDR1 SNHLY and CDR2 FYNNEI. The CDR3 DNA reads TGTGCCAGCATTTTTAGTAACGTGAACACTGAAGCTTTCTTT. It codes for CASIFSNVNTEAFF.

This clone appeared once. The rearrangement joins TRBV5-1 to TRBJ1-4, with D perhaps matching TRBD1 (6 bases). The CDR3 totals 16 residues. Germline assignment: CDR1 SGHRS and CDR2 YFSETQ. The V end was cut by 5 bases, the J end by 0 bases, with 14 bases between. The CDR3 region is CASRGLQGSTNEKLFF. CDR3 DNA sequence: TGCGCCAGCAGGGGTTTACAGGGTTCAACTAATGAAAAACTGTTTTTT.

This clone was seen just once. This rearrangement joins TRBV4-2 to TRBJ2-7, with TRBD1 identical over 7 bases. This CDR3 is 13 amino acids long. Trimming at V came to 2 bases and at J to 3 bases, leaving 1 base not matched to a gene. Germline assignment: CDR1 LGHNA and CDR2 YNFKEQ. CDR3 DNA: TGTGCCAGCAGCCAAAGACAGGGCTACGAGCAGTACTTC. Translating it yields CASSQRQGYEQYF.

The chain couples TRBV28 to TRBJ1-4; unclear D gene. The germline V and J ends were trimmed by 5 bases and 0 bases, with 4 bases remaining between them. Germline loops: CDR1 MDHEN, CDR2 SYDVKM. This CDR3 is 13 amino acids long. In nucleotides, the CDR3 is TGTGCCAGCAGTGACGCAACTAATGAAAAACTGTTTTTT. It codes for CASSDATNEKLFF. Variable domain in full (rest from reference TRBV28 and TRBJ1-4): DVKVTQSSRYLVKRTGEKVFLECVQDMDHENMFWYRQDPGLGLRLIYFSYDVKMKEKGDIPEGYSVSREKKERFSLILESASTNQTSMYLCASSDATNEKLFFGSGTQLSVL.

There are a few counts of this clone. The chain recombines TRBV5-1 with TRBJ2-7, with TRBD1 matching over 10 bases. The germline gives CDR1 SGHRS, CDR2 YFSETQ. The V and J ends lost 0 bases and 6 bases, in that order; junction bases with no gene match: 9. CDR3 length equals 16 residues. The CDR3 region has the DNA TGCGCCAGCAGCTTGGATTTAGGGACAGGGGCCCGCGAGCAGTACTTC. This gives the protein CASSLDLGTGAREQYF. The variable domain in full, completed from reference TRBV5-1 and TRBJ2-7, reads KAGVTQTPRYLIKTRGQQVTLSCSPISGHRSVSWYQQTPGQGLQFLFEYFSETQRNKGNFPGRFSGRQFSNSRSEMNVSTLELGDSALYLCASSLDLGTGAREQYFGPGTRLTVT.

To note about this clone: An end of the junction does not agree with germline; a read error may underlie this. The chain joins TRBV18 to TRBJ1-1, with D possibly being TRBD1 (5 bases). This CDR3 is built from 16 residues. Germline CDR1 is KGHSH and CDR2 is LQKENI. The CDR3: CASSPPGGGLNTEAFF. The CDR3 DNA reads TGTGCCAGCTCGCCACCGGGGGGTGGCTTGAACACTGAAGCTTTCTTT. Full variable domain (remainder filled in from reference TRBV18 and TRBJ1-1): NAGVMQNPRHLVRRRGQEARLRCSPMKGHSHVYWYRQLPEEGLKFMVYLQKENIIDESGMPKERFSAEFPKEGPSILRIQQVVRGDSAAYFCASSPPGGGLNTEAFFGQGTRLTVV.

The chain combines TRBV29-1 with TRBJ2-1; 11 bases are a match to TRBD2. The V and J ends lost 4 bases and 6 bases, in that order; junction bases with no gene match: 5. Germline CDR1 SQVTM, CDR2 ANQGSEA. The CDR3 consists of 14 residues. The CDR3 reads CSVAFSGGVNEQFF. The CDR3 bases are TGCAGCGTTGCGTTTAGCGGGGGGGTCAATGAGCAGTTCTTC.

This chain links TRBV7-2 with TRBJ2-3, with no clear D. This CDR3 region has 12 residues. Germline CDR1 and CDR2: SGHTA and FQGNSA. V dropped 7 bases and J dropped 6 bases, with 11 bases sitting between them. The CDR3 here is CASITEGDTQYF. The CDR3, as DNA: TGTGCCAGCATAACGGAAGGGGATACGCAGTATTTT.